This is a list of T cell receptor beta chains from one sample in a study of cytomegalovirus exposure and HLA in healthy donors. Using immunoSEQ multiplex PCR, the repertoire was profiled, and TCRdb retains in-frame clones only, with some absent. The sample has about 67,000 clones, 65% to 70% seen once. Sequenced sample: PBMCs. These receptors all stem from a woman between 25 and 40 years old in good health and CMV-seronegative. Both conserved end residues are part of each CDR3. D genes are given only for firm matches. Clone size, where shown, is once, few, many, or a class for clones that have expanded.

D: TRBD1; J: TRBJ2-3; V: TRBV19; size: NA; CDR3: CASSTTGTGDTDTQYF; DNA: TGTGCCAGTAGTACGACCGGGACAGGGGATACAGATACGCAGTATTTT
D: TRBD2; J: TRBJ2-3; V: TRBV9; size: once; CDR3: CASSVGGGGGNTDTQYF; DNA: TGTGCCAGCAGCGTGGGGGGCGGCGGGGGGAACACAGATACGCAGTATTTT
D: TRBD1; J: TRBJ1-1; V: TRBV7-8; size: NA; CDR3: CASSSLTGGGTEAFF; DNA: TGTGCCAGCAGCTCCCTGACAGGGGGCGGTACTGAAGCTTTCTTT
D: NA; J: TRBJ2-5; V: TRBV6-5; size: NA; CDR3: CASMKRRADTQYF; DNA: TGTGCCAGCATGAAAAGGCGGGCAGACACCCAGTACTTC
D: NA; J: TRBJ1-6; V: TRBV7-2; size: NA; CDR3: CASSFQGAYNSPLHF; DNA: TGTGCCAGCAGCTTCCAAGGGGCCTATAATTCACCCCTCCACTTT
D: NA; J: TRBJ2-1; V: TRBV5-5; size: NA; CDR3: CASSLQGSSYNEQFF; DNA: TGTGCCAGCAGCTTGCAGGGGAGCTCCTACAATGAGCAGTTCTTC
D: NA; J: TRBJ2-3; V: TRBV5-1; size: few; CDR3: CASSYPGDTQYF; DNA: TGCGCCAGCAGCTATCCGGGGGATACGCAGTATTTT
D: NA; J: TRBJ1-2; V: TRBV29-1; size: NA; CDR3: CSVDLNGQPHYGYTF; DNA: TGCAGCGTTGACCTTAATGGCCAACCTCACTATGGCTACACCTTC
D: NA; J: TRBJ1-5; V: TRBV10-3; size: few; CDR3: CAAGVDQPQHF; DNA: TGTGCAGCGGGGGTAGATCAGCCCCAGCATTTT
D: TRBD1; J: TRBJ2-1; V: TRBV6-1; size: NA; CDR3: CASSASGQSYNEQFF; DNA: TGTGCCAGCAGCGCGTCGGGACAGTCTTACAATGAGCAGTTCTTC
D: TRBD1; J: TRBJ2-5; V: TRBV4-1; size: NA; CDR3: CASSQKTGGRETQYF; DNA: TGCGCCAGCAGCCAGAAAACAGGGGGACGGGAGACCCAGTACTTC
D: NA; J: TRBJ2-3; V: TRBV30; size: NA; CDR3: CAWSVGSGSTDTQYF; DNA: TGTGCCTGGAGTGTTGGTAGTGGTTCCACAGATACGCAGTATTTT
D: NA; J: TRBJ1-3; V: TRBV7-9; size: NA; CDR3: CASSPQGDSGNTIYF; DNA: TGTGCCAGCTCCCCGCAGGGCGACTCTGGAAACACCATATATTTT
D: NA; J: TRBJ1-2; V: TRBV27; size: NA; CDR3: CASSWFADSTTSGYTF; DNA: TGTGCCAGCAGTTGGTTTGCGGACTCTACAACGAGCGGCTACACCTTC
D: TRBD1; J: TRBJ2-1; V: TRBV19; size: NA; CDR3: CASSIDLEQGAADEQFF; DNA: TGTGCCAGTAGTATAGATCTGGAACAGGGGGCGGCGGATGAGCAGTTCTTC
D: TRBD1; J: TRBJ2-7; V: TRBV7-3; size: few; CDR3: CASSFGQVYF; DNA: TGTGCCAGCAGCTTTGGACAGGTGTACTTC
D: NA; J: TRBJ2-7; V: TRBV6-6; size: NA; CDR3: CASSWGRGDYEQYF; DNA: TGTGCCAGCAGTTGGGGCAGGGGGGACTACGAGCAGTACTTC
D: NA; J: TRBJ1-2; V: TRBV7-3; size: NA; CDR3: CASSLARDYGYTF; DNA: TGTGCCAGCAGCTTAGCGCGGGATTATGGCTACACCTTC
D: TRBD1; J: TRBJ1-6; V: TRBV28; size: once; CDR3: CASSPQGARNSPLHF; DNA: TGTGCCAGCAGTCCACAGGGGGCGAGGAATTCACCCCTCCACTTT
D: NA; J: TRBJ1-1; V: TRBV11-3; size: NA; CDR3: CASSLGPIGGRNTEAFF; DNA: TGTGCCAGCAGCTTAGGGCCTATTGGGGGCAGGAACACTGAAGCTTTCTTT
D: NA; J: TRBJ2-4; V: TRBV9; size: NA; CDR3: CASSPAQGNIQYF; DNA: TGTGCCAGCAGCCCCGCGCAGGGCAACATTCAGTACTTC
D: NA; J: TRBJ2-3; V: TRBV5-3; size: few; CDR3: CASTPRVGDTQYF; DNA: TGTGCCAGCACCCCCAGGGTGGGAGATACGCAGTATTTT
D: NA; J: TRBJ2-3; V: TRBV28; size: NA; CDR3: CASSPLEVSSTDTQYF; DNA: TGTGCCAGCAGTCCCTTAGAGGTTAGTTCGACAGATACGCAGTATTTT
D: NA; J: TRBJ1-2; V: TRBV7-2; size: NA; CDR3: CASSLERGGDYGYTF; DNA: TGTGCCAGCAGCTTAGAAAGGGGTGGAGACTATGGCTACACCTTC
D: TRBD1; J: TRBJ2-7; V: TRBV7-2; size: NA; CDR3: CASRRDRRYYEQYF; DNA: TGTGCCAGCAGGCGGGACAGGCGTTATTACGAGCAGTACTTC
D: TRBD2; J: TRBJ2-1; V: TRBV4-1; size: NA; CDR3: CASSQGSGELYNEQFF; DNA: TGCGCCAGCAGCCAGGGTAGCGGGGAGCTGTACAATGAGCAGTTCTTC
D: TRBD1; J: TRBJ1-1; V: TRBV7-2; size: NA; CDR3: CASSLAWDSRAFF; DNA: TGTGCCAGCAGCTTGGCCTGGGACAGTCGAGCTTTCTTT
D: NA; J: TRBJ2-1; V: TRBV7-6; size: many; CDR3: CASSSLGYNEQFF; DNA: TGTGCCAGCAGCTCCCTAGGTTACAATGAGCAGTTCTTC
D: TRBD1; J: TRBJ2-7; V: TRBV7-9; size: few; CDR3: CASSAGGRSSYEQYF; DNA: TGTGCCAGCAGCGCAGGGGGCCGAAGCTCCTACGAGCAGTACTTC
D: NA; J: TRBJ2-7; V: TRBV4-2; size: NA; CDR3: CASSQRSGGRSYEQYF; DNA: TGTGCCAGCAGCCAAAGATCCGGAGGTAGAAGCTACGAGCAGTACTTC
D: TRBD2; J: TRBJ2-5; V: TRBV13; size: NA; CDR3: CASSLSGGAGETQYF; DNA: TGTGCCAGCAGCCTCAGCGGGGGGGCCGGGGAGACCCAGTACTTC
D: TRBD2; J: TRBJ2-3; V: TRBV25-1; size: NA; CDR3: CASSGGTSGGLDTQYF; DNA: TGTGCCAGCAGTGGGGGGACTAGCGGGGGTTTAGATACGCAGTATTTT
D: TRBD1; J: TRBJ1-2; V: TRBV5-5; size: NA; CDR3: CASSPTTGAYGYTF; DNA: TGCGCCAGCAGCCCGACGACAGGGGCTTATGGCTACACCTTC
D: TRBD2; J: TRBJ2-1; V: TRBV2; size: NA; CDR3: CASRGASGGDEQFF; DNA: TGTGCCAGCCGAGGAGCTAGCGGGGGGGATGAGCAGTTCTTC
D: TRBD1; J: TRBJ1-2; V: TRBV6-5; size: NA; CDR3: CASSTRQGGGYTF; DNA: TGTGCCAGCAGCACAAGACAGGGCGGAGGCTACACCTTC
D: NA; J: TRBJ2-5; V: TRBV5-6; size: NA; CDR3: CASSLRRGIQETQYF; DNA: TGTGCCAGCAGCTTACGTCGCGGGATTCAAGAGACCCAGTACTTC
D: TRBD1; J: TRBJ1-2; V: TRBV4-1; size: NA; CDR3: CASSLGQGHSNYGYTF; DNA: TGCGCCAGCAGCCTAGGACAGGGACACTCTAACTATGGCTACACCTTC
D: TRBD1; J: TRBJ2-3; V: TRBV11-2; size: NA; CDR3: CASSLGQGVDTQYF; DNA: TGTGCCAGCAGCTTGGGACAGGGGGTAGATACGCAGTATTTT
D: NA; J: TRBJ2-7; V: TRBV6-1; size: few; CDR3: CASSEASSRSSYEQYF; DNA: TGTGCCAGCAGTGAAGCGTCGAGTAGAAGCTCCTACGAGCAGTACTTC
D: NA; J: TRBJ2-1; V: TRBV25-1; size: NA; CDR3: CASSEYMVWRASEQFF; DNA: TGTGCCAGCAGTGAATATATGGTTTGGCGGGCATCTGAGCAGTTCTTC
D: NA; J: TRBJ2-5; V: TRBV15; size: NA; CDR3: CATSSHSRKETQYF; DNA: TGTGCCACCAGCAGCCATAGCCGTAAAGAGACCCAGTACTTC
D: TRBD1; J: TRBJ2-5; V: TRBV27; size: NA; CDR3: CATPRRFWGTEDAETQYF; DNA: TGTGCCACCCCAAGGAGGTTTTGGGGGACAGAAGATGCAGAGACCCAGTACTTC
D: NA; J: TRBJ1-2; V: TRBV7-9; size: NA; CDR3: CSSSPVQYGYTF; DNA: TGTTCCAGCAGCCCAGTTCAGTATGGCTACACCTTC
D: NA; J: TRBJ2-7; V: TRBV7-2; size: NA; CDR3: CASSSRGSRGINF; DNA: TGTGCCAGCAGCTCCCGGGGGAGTCGGGGTATAAACTTC
D: TRBD1; J: TRBJ1-1; V: TRBV19; size: few; CDR3: CASSGQVNTEAFF; DNA: TGTGCCAGTAGCGGACAGGTGAACACTGAAGCTTTCTTT
D: NA; J: TRBJ1-4; V: TRBV27; size: NA; CDR3: CASSLLGGEKLFF; DNA: TGTGCCAGCAGTTTATTGGGCGGGGAAAAACTGTTTTTT
D: TRBD2; J: TRBJ2-5; V: TRBV6-5; size: NA; CDR3: CASSHGGEETQYF; DNA: TGTGCCAGCAGCCACGGGGGGGAAGAGACCCAGTACTTC
D: NA; J: TRBJ1-5; V: TRBV25-1; size: NA; CDR3: CASREYSGRVLQPQHF; DNA: TGTGCCAGCAGGGAATACTCCGGCAGGGTCCTGCAGCCCCAGCATTTT
D: TRBD2; J: TRBJ2-1; V: TRBV7-2; size: NA; CDR3: CASSLRGGAHNEQFF; DNA: TGTGCCAGCAGCTTACGCGGGGGGGCCCACAATGAGCAGTTCTTC
D: NA; J: TRBJ1-6; V: TRBV10-3; size: few; CDR3: CATESTGNNSPLHF; DNA: TGTGCCACCGAGTCGACAGGCAATAATTCACCCCTCCACTTT
D: NA; J: TRBJ1-2; V: TRBV7-9; size: NA; CDR3: CASSSPGEDRNGYTF; DNA: TGTGCCAGCAGCTCCCCTGGGGAGGATCGGAATGGCTACACCTTC
D: NA; J: TRBJ2-2; V: TRBV5-1; size: once; CDR3: CASSLDSGLAGELFF; DNA: TGCGCCAGCAGCTTGGATTCAGGGTTGGCCGGGGAGCTGTTTTTT
D: TRBD2; J: TRBJ2-1; V: TRBV18; size: NA; CDR3: CASRNFGGKGNEQFF; DNA: TGTGCCAGCCGAAACTTCGGGGGGAAAGGTAATGAGCAGTTCTTC
D: TRBD1; J: TRBJ2-2; V: TRBV10-3; size: NA; CDR3: CAIKSGGDTGELFF; DNA: TGTGCCATCAAGTCAGGGGGCGACACCGGGGAGCTGTTTTTT
D: NA; J: TRBJ1-5; V: TRBV7-2; size: NA; CDR3: CASSPQDQPQHF; DNA: TGTGCCAGCAGCCCACAGGATCAGCCCCAGCATTTT
D: TRBD2; J: TRBJ2-3; V: TRBV7-3; size: NA; CDR3: CASSLMALDLAGGPPQDTQYF; DNA: TGTGCCAGCAGCTTAATGGCCCTCGACCTAGCGGGGGGGCCCCCGCAAGATACGCAGTATTTT
D: NA; J: TRBJ2-7; V: TRBV5-1; size: NA; CDR3: CASSLEGYEQYF; DNA: TGTGCCAGCAGCTTGGAGGGGTACGAGCAGTACTTC
D: NA; J: TRBJ1-6; V: TRBV27; size: NA; CDR3: CASSPHWGEGDSPLHF; DNA: TGTGCCAGCAGTCCCCACTGGGGGGAGGGGGATTCACCCCTCCACTTT